This T cell receptor beta chain was found in a study of graft-versus-host responses after intestinal transplantation. Germline values: CDR1 SGHTA, CDR2 FQGNSA. The CDR3 loop spans 14 amino acids. V shed 3 bases and J shed 1 base, with 9 bases lying between them. This clone was picked up a small number of times. Its specificity is unknown. Assay: immunoSEQ multiplex PCR; the TCRdb copy retains only in-frame clones and omits some. This sample has approximately 130,000 clones; just over 90% occur once, and the top ten carry under 0.2%. Points from the study as a whole: Within allografts, high graft-versus-host to host-versus-graft clonal ratios were seen among patients with graft-donor T cell macrochimerism.

This receptor was identified in a human donor who received an intestinal transplant. The J gene is TRBJ1-1, the V gene TRBV7-2; D possibly corresponds to TRBD1 (5 bases). Sample: unstimulated CD4+ T cells sorted from spleen or lymph node cells, taken before intestinal transplant. CDR3 loop: CASSFGTTNTEAFF. As DNA, the CDR3 is TGTGCCAGCAGCTTCGGGACGACGAACACTGAAGCTTTCTTT.